This TCR beta chain was identified during a study of T cells in Graves' hyperthyroidism and ophthalmopathy. Study information: Peripheral blood was secured at the point of initial diagnosis, before any treatment.

The CDR3 covers 14 residues. V was pared by 4 bases and J by 4 bases, with 13 bases between. Germline lookup yields CDR1 SGHTA and CDR2 FQGNSA. RNA transcripts yielded amplified TCR beta CDR3 regions. The primer set for the first-round RT-PCR of the TCR CDR3 was HTBI. TCRdb called the multiplex PCR reads again in MiXCR, with one record for every CDR3 protein. The data show under 700,000 distinct CDR3 sequences, over 15% seen once. Patients counted as stable if ophthalmopathy did not develop within 18 months. The sample was blood. The rearrangement links TRBV7-2 to TRBJ1-2; D gene uncertain. This TCR was sampled from a woman aged 18-35 years with Graves' hyperthyroidism. This CDR3 is CASSSRTEFYGYTF. CDR3 nucleotide sequence: TGTGCCAGCAGCTCCCGGACGGAATTCTATGGCTACACCTTC.